Below, 21 T cell receptor beta chains from the same sample are listed, as sequenced in a study of control samples from healthy donors and cancer patients. Some clones are missing from TCRdb's copy, which holds only in-frame ones; the method was immunoSEQ multiplex PCR. The sample consists of about 51,000 clones, more than 70% of them appearing once. The specimen was PBMCs. The receptors come from a man aged 35-49 years with colorectal cancer.

The gene calls are TRBV6-5 and TRBJ2-2, with D possibly matching TRBD2 (5 bases). CDR3 length: 16 residues. Trimming took off 2 bases at V and 3 bases at J, with 13 bases between the two ends. The germline gives CDR1 MNHEY, CDR2 SVGAGI. The CDR3: CASSYERTGYTGELFF. The CDR3 bases are TGTGCCAGCAGTTACGAAAGAACGGGGTACACCGGGGAGCTGTTTTTT.

The rearrangement joins TRBV5-6 to TRBJ2-3; TRBD2 aligns across 8 bases. The germline gives CDR1 SGHDT, CDR2 YYEEEE. After removal of 3 bases from V and 4 bases from J, the junction contained 10 bases not matched to a gene. The CDR3 consists of 16 residues. CDR3 in amino acids: CASSSRLAIRADTQYF. The DNA of the CDR3 is TGTGCCAGCAGCTCCCGACTAGCGATTCGTGCAGATACGCAGTATTTT. The whole variable domain, filled in from reference TRBV5-6 and TRBJ2-3, reads DAGVTQSPTHLIKTRGQQVTLRCSPKSGHDTVSWYQQALGQGPQFIFQYYEEEERQRGNFPDRFSGHQFPNYSSELNVNALLLGDSALYLCASSSRLAIRADTQYFGPGTRLTVL.

The chain is built from TRBV2 and TRBJ2-5; unclear D gene. The CDR3 is 11 amino acids. Germline V gene lookup returns CDR1 SNHLY and CDR2 FYNNEI. The V gene lost 3 bases and the J gene lost 5 bases, with 4 bases spanning the gap. CDR3 residues: CASSEVETQYF. In DNA, the CDR3 is TGTGCCAGCAGTGAGGTCGAGACCCAGTACTTC.

V gene TRBV24-1 combines with J gene TRBJ2-1; D is undetermined. This CDR3 contains 13 residues. Trimming pared 4 bases from V and 9 bases from J, leaving 12 bases between. The germline V gene has CDR1 KGHDR and CDR2 SFDVKD. Here the CDR3 DNA reads TGTGCCACCAGTGAAGCCCCATACGGTGAGCAGTTCTTC. This codes for CATSEAPYGEQFF.

The CDR3 bases are TGTGCCAGCATCCTACTAGCGGGGGACTACGAGCAGTACTTC. Residues: CASILLAGDYEQYF. The V call is TRBV5-6, the J call TRBJ2-7, with 11 bases identical to TRBD2. Losses at the gene ends were 6 bases for V and 3 bases for J; bases not matched to a gene: 5. The CDR3 has 14 amino acids. The germline V gene has CDR1 SGHDT and CDR2 YYEEEE.

J is TRBJ1-4 and V is TRBV5-5; the D is unclear. This CDR3 has 14 amino acids. From germline, CDR1 is SGHKS and CDR2 YYEKEE (reference sequence). With 2 bases removed from V and 8 bases from J, the gap between germline ends came to 13 bases. Here the CDR3 DNA reads TGTGCCAGCAGCTTTTACAGTACCGAAGAAAAACTGTTTTTT. This codes for CASSFYSTEEKLFF.

The CDR3 region has the DNA TGTGCCAGCAGTTACCACCCCGGGACCGGGAAGGCTGAAGCTTTCTTT. It is translated as CASSYHPGTGKAEAFF. The V call is TRBV6-5, the J call TRBJ1-1; possible D gene TRBD1, 5 bases. Trimming stripped 2 bases from V and 6 bases from J, with 19 bases between. The CDR3 length is 16 residues. Germline values: CDR1 MNHEY, CDR2 SVGAGI.

The chain recombines TRBV7-8 with TRBJ2-7; 7 bases fit TRBD1. Unmatched junction bases numbered 7, after V lost 5 bases and J lost 3 bases. The CDR3 has 14 amino acids. Germline V CDR1 and CDR2: SGHVS, FQNEAQ. The CDR3 DNA follows: TGTGCCAGCAGCCTCGGGTCAGGGGGCTACGAGCAGTACTTC. This encodes CASSLGSGGYEQYF. Full variable domain (remainder filled in from reference TRBV7-8 and TRBJ2-7): GAGVSQSPRYKVAKRGQDVALRCDPISGHVSLFWYQQALGQGPEFLTYFQNEAQLDKSGLPSDRFFAERPEGSVSTLKIQRTQQEDSAVYLCASSLGSGGYEQYFGPGTRLTVT.

J is TRBJ1-2 and V is TRBV5-1, with D unresolved. Germline assignment: CDR1 SGHRS and CDR2 YFSETQ. This CDR3 has 14 amino acids. Trimming shortened V by 0 bases and J by 8 bases, and 14 bases separated the two germline ends. In DNA form, the CDR3 reads TGCGCCAGCAGCTTGGAGGCCTCCGCATCGGGCTACACCTTC. This encodes CASSLEASASGYTF.

The J gene is TRBJ1-6, the V gene TRBV24-1; D gene uncertain. The CDR3 is 13 amino acids. The V gene's germline CDR1 is KGHDR and CDR2 SFDVKD. Trimming stripped 4 bases from V and 9 bases from J, with 9 bases between. This CDR3 reads CATSDGVSSPLHF. CDR3 nucleotide sequence: TGTGCCACCAGTGACGGGGTGAGTTCACCCCTCCACTTT.

V usage is TRBV5-1 and J usage is TRBJ2-7, with D perhaps matching TRBD2 (5 bases). CDR1 is SGHRS, CDR2 YFSETQ, per germline. Trimming removed 1 base at V and 3 bases at J, with 11 bases between. CDR3 length: 14 amino acids. In DNA form, the CDR3 reads TGCGCCAGCAGCTTGAGCGGAGGTTACTACGAGCAGTACTTC. Translating gives CASSLSGGYYEQYF.

The chain recombines TRBV7-9 with TRBJ2-7; D is perhaps TRBD1 (5 bases). This CDR3 is 15 amino acids long. Germline CDR1 and CDR2: SEHNR and FQNEAQ (reference sequence). V lost 0 bases and J 1 base, leaving 10 bases between the germline ends. The CDR3 DNA reads as TGTGCCAGCAGCTTAGCGCCAGGGCCATCCTACGAGCAGTACTTC. It encodes CASSLAPGPSYEQYF.

This chain uses TRBV5-1 with TRBJ1-1; D perhaps matches TRBD1 (6 bases). Germline V gene sequence: CDR1 SGHRS, CDR2 YFSETQ. The germline V and J ends were trimmed by 5 bases and 0 bases, with 14 bases remaining between them. This CDR3 contains 15 residues. The CDR3 region is CASSPLGGMNTEAFF. CDR3 sequence (DNA): TGCGCCAGCAGTCCTTTAGGGGGGATGAACACTGAAGCTTTCTTT. Filled out from reference TRBV5-1 and TRBJ1-1, the complete variable domain reads KAGVTQTPRYLIKTRGQQVTLSCSPISGHRSVSWYQQTPGQGLQFLFEYFSETQRNKGNFPGRFSGRQFSNSRSEMNVSTLELGDSALYLCASSPLGGMNTEAFFGQGTRLTVV.

This rearrangement joins TRBV27 to TRBJ2-7; the match to TRBD1 covers 10 bases. V trimming: 0 bases; J trimming: 5 bases; junction bases outside the gene matches: 1. CDR3 length equals 14 residues. Germline lookup yields CDR1 MNHEY and CDR2 SMNVEV (reference sequence). The CDR3 sequence: CASSLSGTGDEQYF. The CDR3 DNA reads TGTGCCAGCAGTTTATCGGGGACAGGGGACGAGCAGTACTTC.

V usage is TRBV10-1 and J usage is TRBJ1-1, with unresolved D. Germline CDR1 reads WNHNN; CDR2 reads SYGVQD (reference sequence). The CDR3 consists of 13 residues. V shed 6 bases and J shed 1 base, with 9 bases lying between them. The CDR3 loop reads CASSPSPNTEAFF. In DNA form, the CDR3 reads TGCGCCAGCAGCCCTAGTCCGAACACTGAAGCTTTCTTT.

This chain joins TRBV3-1 (or the pseudogene TRBV3-2) and TRBJ2-2; D is unresolved. CDR3 length: 14 residues. Between the trimmed V and J ends, which lost 3 bases and 1 base, there was a span of 6 bases. Germline assignment: CDR1 LGHDT and CDR2 YNNKEL (reference sequence). The CDR3 is CASSHHGNTGELFF. The CDR3 DNA reads TGTGCCAGCAGCCACCATGGGAACACCGGGGAGCTGTTTTTT.

The chain recombines TRBV30 with TRBJ2-1; weak D call: TRBD2 (6 bases). Between the trimmed V and J ends, which lost 2 bases and 15 bases, there was a span of 17 bases. The CDR3 extends over 12 amino acids. Germline loops: CDR1 GTSNPN, CDR2 SVGIG (reference sequence). CDR3 protein: CAWSPRPAGWFF. In DNA, the CDR3 is TGTGCCTGGAGTCCCCGACCAGCGGGTTGGTTCTTC. The full variable domain, its missing parts supplied by reference TRBV30 and TRBJ2-1, is SQTIHQWPATLVQPVGSPLSLECTVEGTSNPNLYWYRQAAGRGLQLLFYSVGIGQISSEVPQNLSASRPQDRQFILSSKKLLLSDSGFYLCAWSPRPAGWFFGPGTRLTVL.

The V and J genes are TRBV5-1 and TRBJ1-4; no clear D gene. The germline gives CDR1 SGHRS, CDR2 YFSETQ. This CDR3 has 13 amino acids. V was pared by 2 bases and J by 5 bases, with 7 bases between. CDR3: CASSFQLNEKLFF. The CDR3 coding sequence is TGCGCCAGCAGCTTCCAGCTAAATGAAAAACTGTTTTTT.

The genes are TRBV6-6 and TRBJ2-5; tentative D call: TRBD2 (6 bases). Trimming cost V 10 bases and J 0 bases, with 12 bases left between them. Germline values: CDR1 MNHNY, CDR2 SVGAGI (reference sequence). The length of the CDR3 is 13 residues. CDR3 region: CATAGSYQETQYF. CDR3 sequence (DNA): TGTGCCACCGCCGGGAGTTACCAAGAGACCCAGTACTTC.

This chain joins TRBV28 and TRBJ1-4, with D possibly matching TRBD1 (5 bases). Trimming stripped 5 bases from V and 7 bases from J, with 11 bases between. The CDR3 runs to 13 residues. Germline V gene sequence: CDR1 MDHEN, CDR2 SYDVKM. The chain's CDR3 is CASSPPGGEKLFF. The CDR3 DNA reads as TGTGCCAGCAGTCCCCCGGGGGGTGAAAAACTGTTTTTT.

This chain connects TRBV27 to TRBJ1-2, with TRBD1 matching over 8 bases. V trimming: 5 bases; J trimming: 7 bases; junction bases outside the gene matches: 6. Germline lookup yields CDR1 MNHEY and CDR2 SMNVEV (reference sequence). This CDR3 contains 13 residues. The CDR3 is CASSKDREFGYTF. CDR3 nucleotide sequence: TGTGCCAGCAGTAAGGACAGGGAGTTTGGCTACACCTTC.